This TCR beta chain was profiled in a study of early T cells in non-severe SARS-CoV-2 infection. About the research overall: Alpha and beta chains were unpaired, from unsorted whole-blood bulk RNA.

Study conclusions and caveats: The study's VDJdb matching favored anti-spike CD8 responses and missed private and CD4 specificities.

V shed 2 bases and J shed 9 bases, with 14 bases lying between them. This CDR3 has 13 amino acids. Per germline, CDR1 MDHEN and CDR2 SYDVKM. The sample holds many counts of this clonotype. Its antigen remains unknown. Unique molecular identifiers tagged individual cDNA molecules. TCRdb processed the 5' RACE reads anew with MiXCR; each CDR3 protein has one entry. Among over 85,000 distinct CDR3 sequences listed, roughly 13% were seen once. This receptor was taken from an adult who was a healthcare worker with PCR-confirmed SARS-CoV-2 infection or an uninfected control (not recorded which). Sequencing was performed on whole blood, taken at baseline. This chain uses TRBV28 with TRBJ2-7; D is unclear. CDR3 DNA: TGTGCCAGCAGTTTAAGGGTCCTGCTGGGGCAGTACTTC. It yields the protein CASSLRVLLGQYF. Filled out from reference TRBV28 and TRBJ2-7, the complete variable domain reads DVKVTQSSRYLVKRTGEKVFLECVQDMDHENMFWYRQDPGLGLRLIYFSYDVKMKEKGDIPEGYSVSREKKERFSLILESASTNQTSMYLCASSLRVLLGQYFGPGTRLTVT.